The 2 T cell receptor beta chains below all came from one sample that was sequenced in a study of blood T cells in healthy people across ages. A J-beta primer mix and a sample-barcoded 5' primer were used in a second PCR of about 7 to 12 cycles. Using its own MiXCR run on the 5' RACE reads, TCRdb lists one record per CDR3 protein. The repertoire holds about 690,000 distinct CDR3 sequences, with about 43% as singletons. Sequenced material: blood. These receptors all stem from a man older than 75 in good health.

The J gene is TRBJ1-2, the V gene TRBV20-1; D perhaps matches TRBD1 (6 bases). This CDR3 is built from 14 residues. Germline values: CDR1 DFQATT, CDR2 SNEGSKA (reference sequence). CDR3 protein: CSGGGGTRSDGYTF. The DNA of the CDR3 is TGCAGCGGCGGGGGGGGCACGAGGTCGGATGGCTACACCTTC.

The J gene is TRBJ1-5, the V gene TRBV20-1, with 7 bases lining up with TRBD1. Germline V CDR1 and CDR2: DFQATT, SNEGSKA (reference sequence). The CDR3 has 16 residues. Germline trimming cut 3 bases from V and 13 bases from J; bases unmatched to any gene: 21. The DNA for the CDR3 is TGCAGTGCTAGGACTACAGACGGGACAGACATTATAGCGCAGCATTTT. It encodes CSARTTDGTDIIAQHF.